The rows below give T cell receptor beta chains drawn from one sample of a study of T cells after yellow fever vaccination. TCRdb recomputed calls from the 5' RACE reads with MiXCR, one row per CDR3 protein. The table lists approximately 600,000 distinct CDR3 sequences, approximately 13% of them singletons. Sequences were derived from PBMCs, sampled on the day of the yellow fever booster vaccination. The source of these receptors is a man aged 25 to 45 who received the YFV17D yellow fever vaccine. CDR3s include the opening cysteine and the closing phenylalanine or tryptophan. Each record gives: clone size, V gene, J gene, D gene, CDR3 protein, CDR3 DNA. D genes are given only for firm matches. Part of the rows lack a size; the others show once, few, many or a class for expanded clones.

size: few; V: TRBV7-8; J: TRBJ1-1; D: TRBD1; CDR3: CASSLAGPGTGGRSEAFF; DNA: TGTGCCAGCAGCTTAGCCGGTCCCGGGACAGGGGGGCGGTCGGAAGCTTTCTTT
size: few; V: TRBV10-3; J: TRBJ1-2; D: .; CDR3: CAISGHKGVGYTF; DNA: TGTGCCATCAGTGGACACAAGGGGGTTGGCTACACCTTC
size: .; V: TRBV12-3/TRBV12-4; J: TRBJ2-3; D: .; CDR3: CASLPGDPYARNTQYF; DNA: TGTGCCAGCCTCCCCGGGGATCCCTACGCGAGGAATACGCAGTATTTT
size: .; V: TRBV4-2; J: TRBJ2-4; D: .; CDR3: CASSQVEGRDGYF; DNA: TGTGCCAGCAGCCAAGTGGAGGGGCGGGACGGGTACTTC
size: .; V: TRBV28; J: TRBJ2-7; D: .; CDR3: CASSLPEGPEQYF; DNA: TGTGCCAGCAGTTTACCAGAGGGCCCCGAGCAGTACTTC
size: few; V: TRBV7-9; J: TRBJ2-7; D: TRBD1; CDR3: CASSLTGANEQYF; DNA: TGTGCCAGCAGCCTCACAGGGGCCAACGAGCAGTACTTC
size: few; V: TRBV28; J: TRBJ2-7; D: .; CDR3: CASRIPAREQYF; DNA: TGTGCCAGCAGAATTCCGGCGCGAGAGCAGTACTTC
size: many; V: TRBV5-1; J: TRBJ2-3; D: TRBD1; CDR3: CASSSYRGDTQYF; DNA: TGCGCCAGCAGCTCCTACAGGGGGGATACGCAGTATTTT
size: .; V: TRBV10-1; J: TRBJ2-3; D: .; CDR3: CASSSVSSSDTQYF; DNA: TGCGCCAGCAGTTCCGTCTCGAGCTCAGATACGCAGTATTTT
size: once; V: TRBV5-1; J: TRBJ2-5; D: .; CDR3: CASSLRRGEETQYF; DNA: TGCGCCAGCAGCCTCCGTAGGGGGGAAGAGACCCAGTACTTC
size: few; V: TRBV6-2/TRBV6-3; J: TRBJ1-1; D: .; CDR3: CASSYRTLPLNTEAFF; DNA: TGTGCCAGCAGCTATCGGACACTACCTTTGAACACTGAAGCTTTCTTT
size: .; V: TRBV20-1; J: TRBJ2-7; D: TRBD1; CDR3: CSARDRDRLTYEQYF; DNA: TGCAGTGCTAGGGATCGGGACAGACTAACCTACGAGCAGTACTTC
size: .; V: TRBV20-1; J: TRBJ2-2; D: TRBD2; CDR3: CSATTGLAGGPGVTGELFF; DNA: TGCAGTGCCACCACAGGACTAGCGGGAGGGCCGGGGGTCACCGGGGAGCTGTTTTTT
size: few; V: TRBV18; J: TRBJ2-1; D: .; CDR3: CASSPLVEGHEQFF; DNA: TGTGCCAGCTCACCACTGGTCGAGGGCCATGAGCAGTTCTTC
size: .; V: TRBV20-1; J: TRBJ2-2; D: .; CDR3: CSARYQGGTGELFF; DNA: TGCAGTGCTAGATACCAGGGAGGCACCGGGGAGCTGTTTTTT
size: .; V: TRBV7-2; J: TRBJ2-5; D: TRBD2; CDR3: CASSLGLAESTQYF; DNA: TGTGCCAGCAGCCTGGGACTAGCGGAGTCGACCCAGTACTTC
size: .; V: TRBV20-1; J: TRBJ1-6; D: .; CDR3: CSAKQESSYNSPLHF; DNA: TGCAGTGCCAAACAGGAGAGCTCCTATAATTCACCCCTCCACTTT
size: .; V: TRBV10-3; J: TRBJ2-7; D: TRBD1; CDR3: CAISVDRDSHEQYF; DNA: TGTGCCATCAGTGTAGACAGGGATTCCCACGAGCAGTACTTC
size: .; V: TRBV19; J: TRBJ2-7; D: TRBD2; CDR3: CASTERETSGSRTYEQYF; DNA: TGTGCCAGTACGGAAAGGGAGACTAGCGGGAGTCGAACCTACGAGCAGTACTTC
size: .; V: TRBV14; J: TRBJ2-7; D: .; CDR3: CASSHLTSYEQYF; DNA: TGTGCCAGCAGCCACCTCACGAGCTACGAGCAGTACTTC
size: .; V: TRBV5-1; J: TRBJ2-2; D: TRBD2; CDR3: CASRELAGNTGELFF; DNA: TGCGCCAGCAGAGAACTAGCGGGGAACACCGGGGAGCTGTTTTTT
size: .; V: TRBV10-3; J: TRBJ2-5; D: .; CDR3: CAISELKGSETQYF; DNA: TGTGCCATCAGTGAGTTGAAGGGTTCCGAGACCCAGTACTTC
size: many; V: TRBV7-2; J: TRBJ2-3; D: .; CDR3: CASSPGLSTDTQYF; DNA: TGTGCCAGCAGCCCGGGACTTAGCACAGATACGCAGTATTTT
size: few; V: TRBV27; J: TRBJ2-7; D: .; CDR3: CASSQYREAPSSYEQYF; DNA: TGTGCCAGCAGTCAGTACAGGGAAGCCCCTAGCTCCTACGAGCAGTACTTC
size: few; V: TRBV12-3/TRBV12-4; J: TRBJ2-7; D: .; CDR3: CASSLGGAYYEQYF; DNA: TGTGCCAGCAGTTTGGGCGGCGCATACTACGAGCAGTACTTC
size: .; V: TRBV5-1; J: TRBJ2-7; D: TRBD1; CDR3: CASGGGQGIYEQYF; DNA: TGCGCCAGCGGGGGGGGACAGGGAATCTACGAGCAGTACTTC
size: few; V: TRBV21-1; J: TRBJ2-6; D: .; CDR3: CASSKTGPDLGGANVLTF; DNA: TGTGCCAGCAGCAAGACAGGGCCTGATCTGGGGGGGGCCAACGTCCTGACTTTC
size: many; V: TRBV7-9; J: TRBJ2-7; D: TRBD2; CDR3: CASSFSGGYEQYF; DNA: TGTGCCAGCAGCTTCTCGGGAGGCTACGAGCAGTACTTC
size: .; V: TRBV25-1; J: TRBJ2-7; D: .; CDR3: CASKGLTGPYEQYF; DNA: TGTGCCAGCAAAGGTCTAACTGGACCCTACGAGCAGTACTTC
size: few; V: TRBV5-1; J: TRBJ2-1; D: .; CDR3: CASSLAASLRYNEQFF; DNA: TGCGCCAGCAGCTTGGCAGCGAGCCTTAGGTACAATGAGCAGTTCTTC
size: many; V: TRBV7-9; J: TRBJ2-2; D: TRBD2; CDR3: CASSRTSGSGELFF; DNA: TGTGCCAGCAGCCGGACTAGCGGGAGCGGGGAGCTGTTTTTT
size: few; V: TRBV7-2; J: TRBJ2-7; D: .; CDR3: CASSLRQWNSYEQYF; DNA: TGTGCCAGCAGCTTAAGACAGTGGAACTCCTACGAGCAGTACTTC
size: many; V: TRBV5-1; J: TRBJ1-1; D: .; CDR3: CASSLDRTEAFF; DNA: TGCGCCAGCAGCTTAGACCGCACTGAAGCTTTCTTT
size: few; V: TRBV6-2/TRBV6-3; J: TRBJ2-1; D: TRBD2; CDR3: CASSSHTSGGSYNEQFF; DNA: TGTGCCAGCAGTTCACACACTAGCGGAGGGTCCTACAATGAGCAGTTCTTC
size: .; V: TRBV20-1; J: TRBJ2-6; D: TRBD2; CDR3: CSGLADHSGANVLTF; DNA: TGCAGTGGCCTAGCGGACCATTCTGGGGCCAACGTCCTGACTTTC
size: .; V: TRBV5-1; J: TRBJ1-2; D: TRBD1; CDR3: CASSLLDRSYGYTF; DNA: TGCGCCAGCAGCTTGTTGGACAGGTCCTATGGCTACACCTTC
size: few; V: TRBV6-1; J: TRBJ2-1; D: TRBD2; CDR3: CASNKREGRDEQFF; DNA: TGTGCCAGCAATAAGCGGGAGGGCCGCGATGAGCAGTTCTTC
size: .; V: TRBV4-3; J: TRBJ1-2; D: TRBD1; CDR3: CASSLLTGTDHGYTF; DNA: TGCGCCAGCAGCCTCCTTACAGGGACAGATCATGGCTACACCTTC
size: .; V: TRBV30; J: TRBJ2-3; D: TRBD2; CDR3: CAWRVAGVADTQYF; DNA: TGTGCCTGGAGAGTAGCGGGAGTGGCAGATACGCAGTATTTT
size: .; V: TRBV6-1; J: TRBJ2-5; D: .; CDR3: CASSARQGGETQYF; DNA: TGTGCCAGCAGTGCTCGGCAGGGTGGAGAGACCCAGTACTTC
size: .; V: TRBV14; J: TRBJ2-2; D: TRBD2; CDR3: CASTLAGGPTGELFF; DNA: TGTGCCAGCACCCTAGCGGGAGGGCCGACCGGGGAGCTGTTTTTT
size: .; V: TRBV3-1; J: TRBJ1-1; D: .; CDR3: CASSQDPPIGAFF; DNA: TGTGCCAGCAGCCAAGATCCCCCAATCGGAGCTTTCTTT
size: .; V: TRBV4-2; J: TRBJ2-1; D: TRBD2; CDR3: CASSQSGTSGSWSSYNEQFF; DNA: TGTGCCAGCAGCCAGAGTGGGACTAGCGGGAGTTGGAGCTCCTACAATGAGCAGTTCTTC
size: few; V: TRBV7-8; J: TRBJ1-5; D: .; CDR3: CASSLAVRQYSNQPQHF; DNA: TGTGCCAGCAGCTTAGCGGTCCGACAGTATAGCAATCAGCCCCAGCATTTT
size: few; V: TRBV28; J: TRBJ2-1; D: .; CDR3: CASSPEVRRGPINEQFF; DNA: TGTGCCAGCAGTCCTGAAGTGAGGCGAGGGCCTATCAATGAGCAGTTCTTC
size: few; V: TRBV14; J: TRBJ2-7; D: .; CDR3: CASSQGNSYEQYF; DNA: TGTGCCAGCAGCCAGGGAAACTCCTACGAGCAGTACTTC
size: .; V: TRBV6-2/TRBV6-3; J: TRBJ1-3; D: .; CDR3: CASILDPDSGNTIYF; DNA: TGTGCCAGCATTCTGGACCCGGACTCTGGAAACACCATATATTTT
size: .; V: TRBV7-3; J: TRBJ2-1; D: .; CDR3: CASSDVLNEQFF; DNA: TGTGCCAGCAGCGACGTATTGAATGAGCAGTTCTTC
size: .; V: TRBV2; J: TRBJ2-1; D: .; CDR3: CASSESGYEQFF; DNA: TGTGCCAGCAGTGAGTCGGGATATGAGCAGTTCTTC
size: few; V: TRBV7-2; J: TRBJ1-3; D: .; CDR3: CASSSQLLSAGNTIYF; DNA: TGTGCCAGCAGCTCACAGCTCCTCTCGGCCGGAAACACCATATATTTT
size: .; V: TRBV24-1; J: TRBJ1-1; D: .; CDR3: CATSDPRSAGEAFF; DNA: TGTGCCACCAGTGATCCCCGGTCAGCGGGTGAAGCTTTCTTT